This T cell receptor beta chain was sequenced during a study of radiotherapy plus CTLA-4 blockade in lung cancer. This clone occurred once. The CDR3 is 12 amino acids. With 1 base removed from V and 9 bases from J, the gap between germline ends came to 6 bases. In germline, CDR1 is SGHTA, CDR2 FQGNSA. The data were produced by immunoSEQ multiplex PCR, yet TCRdb's version contains in-frame clones alone and is incomplete. The sample holds tens of thousands of clones; 60% to 80% are singletons and the top ten take over 8.5%. This rearrangement joins TRBV7-2 to TRBJ2-2, with a possible D match to TRBD2 (5 bases). This material consisted of peripheral blood, taken from a patient treated with radiotherapy plus ipilimumab. This receptor was identified in a human donor with non-small cell lung cancer who had stable disease on radiotherapy plus ipilimumab. The CDR3 spells CASSLGGRELFF. DNA for the CDR3: TGTGCCAGCAGCTTAGGAGGGAGGGAGCTGTTTTTT.